The T cell receptor (beta chain) described here comes from a study of OX40 agonist ivuxolimab in advanced cancers. Study-level information: Treatment of patients was with ivuxolimab, an agonistic anti-OX40 (CD134) antibody.

Systemic immunosuppression or autoimmune disease history was grounds to exclude patients. TCRdb's copy holds only in-frame clones and misses some; the assay was immunoSEQ multiplex PCR. The sample yields over 25,000 clones, roughly 76% seen once. V was pared by 5 bases and J by 0 bases, with 7 bases between. The CDR3 runs 14 residues. CDR1 and CDR2 from the germline V gene are SGHAT and FQNNGV. This receptor was taken from an adult with an advanced solid tumor such as melanoma, head and neck, liver or kidney cancer. Source: CD4+ or CD8+ T cells sorted from blood, taken in a trial of the OX40 agonist ivuxolimab. V is TRBV11-2 and J is TRBJ1-4, with no clear D. The CDR3 nucleotides read TGTGCCAGCAGCACAGAATCAACTAATGAAAAACTGTTTTTT. Protein: CASSTESTNEKLFF. The whole variable domain, remainder taken from reference TRBV11-2 and TRBJ1-4, is EAGVAQSPRYKIIEKRQSVAFWCNPISGHATLYWYQQILGQGPKLLIQFQNNGVVDDSQLPKDRFSAERLKGVDSTLKIQPAKLEDSAVYLCASSTESTNEKLFFGSGTQLSVL.